This TCR beta chain was captured by sequencing in a study of cytomegalovirus exposure and HLA in healthy donors. Study observations and caveats: Most CMV-associated TCR beta chains appeared HLA-restricted in a later analysis.

The PCR ran on 60 Vbeta and 13 Jbeta primers. The repertoire was sequenced with immunoSEQ multiplex PCR; TCRdb's copy has only in-frame clones and lacks some. The profile shows more than 110,000 clones, over 75% of them singletons. To note about this clone: Its cognate antigen is unknown.

The V gene lost 5 bases and the J gene lost 0 bases, with 13 bases spanning the gap. CDR1 and CDR2 from the germline V gene are SGHVS and FQNEAQ. The CDR3 loop spans 16 amino acids. The sequence was obtained from a man aged 30-40 years in good health and CMV-seronegative. Material: PBMCs. The chain couples TRBV7-8 to TRBJ1-4; D not certain. Here the CDR3 DNA reads TGTGCCAGCAGCCCCGCGCCCCTTGCAACTAATGAAAAACTGTTTTTT. It translates to CASSPAPLATNEKLFF.